The 23 T cell receptor beta chains given below trace back to one sample, sequenced in a study of cytomegalovirus exposure and HLA in healthy donors. Here immunoSEQ multiplex PCR was the method, and the copy in TCRdb shows in-frame clones only, minus some. The sample yields over 250,000 clones, approximately 90% seen once. Sequences were obtained from PBMCs. The receptors stem from a woman aged 25 to 39 in good health and CMV-seropositive.

The chain combines TRBV9 with TRBJ2-1; D assignment may be TRBD1 or TRBD2 (5 bases each). CDR1 is SGDLS and CDR2 is YYNGEE in the germline V gene. Deletions cut 7 bases from V and 10 bases from J, with 24 bases between. This CDR3 has 15 residues. CDR3 residues: CASALGPDLSGEQFF. Here the CDR3 DNA reads TGTGCCAGCGCTCTGGGACCTGATCTTTCAGGGGAGCAGTTCTTC.

The chain is built from TRBV6-5 and TRBJ2-6; D is unresolved. The CDR3 has 16 amino acids. Trimming shortened V by 0 bases and J by 1 base, and 7 bases separated the two germline ends. CDR1 is MNHEY and CDR2 is SVGAGI in the germline V gene. In DNA, the CDR3 is TGTGCCAGCAGTTACTCGATCGGTTCTGGGGCCAACGTCCTGACTTTC. As protein: CASSYSIGSGANVLTF.

The CDR3 protein is CASSNTGTLSSYEQYF. The CDR3 DNA reads as TGTGCCAGCAGCAATACCGGGACATTAAGCTCCTACGAGCAGTACTTC. This chain uses TRBV7-3 with TRBJ2-7, with TRBD1 as a possible D gene (6 bases). The germline V gene encodes CDR1 SGHTA and CDR2 FQGTGA. This CDR3 region has 16 residues. Deletions cut 5 bases from V and 0 bases from J, with 17 bases between.

This chain joins TRBV29-1 and TRBJ2-1, with 7 bases matching TRBD1. The CDR3 sequence is 16 residues long. The germline V gene encodes CDR1 SQVTM and CDR2 ANQGSEA. V shed 0 bases, J shed 6 bases, and the junction held 11 bases outside the gene matches. The CDR3: CSVEDPRQGNLNEQFF. The CDR3 region has the DNA TGCAGCGTTGAAGATCCTCGACAGGGAAACCTCAATGAGCAGTTCTTC.

The chain links TRBV28 to TRBJ2-7; tentative D call: TRBD1 (5 bases). This CDR3 spans 11 amino acids. V was cut by 5 bases and J by 4 bases, with 6 bases left in between. The germline V gene encodes CDR1 MDHEN and CDR2 SYDVKM. CDR3 amino acids: CASSHRYEQYF. Here the CDR3 DNA reads TGTGCCAGCAGTCACAGGTACGAGCAGTACTTC.

The V and J genes are TRBV28 and TRBJ1-4, with D hard to call. This CDR3 has 13 residues. V was clipped by 0 bases and J by 8 bases, with 7 bases between them. The germline V gene has CDR1 MDHEN and CDR2 SYDVKM. CDR3 sequence (DNA): TGTGCCAGCAGTTTATGGAAGGACGAAAAACTGTTTTTT. This sequence encodes CASSLWKDEKLFF.

This chain links TRBV29-1 with TRBJ2-2; D gene uncertain. Trimming removed 6 bases from V and 0 bases from J, with 11 bases in between. The germline CDR1 and CDR2 sequences are SQVTM and ANQGSEA. This CDR3 contains 14 residues. The CDR3 DNA follows: TGCAGCGTCGCGAACAGCCCGAACACCGGGGAGCTGTTTTTT. Its protein is CSVANSPNTGELFF.

The CDR3 bases are TGTGCCAGCCATAGATACCGGACAGCTGAGTCCTACGAGCAGTACTTC. Protein product: CASHRYRTAESYEQYF. The chain links TRBV18 to TRBJ2-7; TRBD1 might be the D (6 bases). The germline gives CDR1 KGHSH, CDR2 LQKENI. V was clipped by 8 bases and J by 1 base, with 21 bases between them. The CDR3 loop spans 16 amino acids. Using reference TRBV18 and TRBJ2-7 for the parts outside the CDR3, the full variable domain is NAGVMQNPRHLVRRRGQEARLRCSPMKGHSHVYWYRQLPEEGLKFMVYLQKENIIDESGMPKERFSAEFPKEGPSILRIQQVVRGDSAAYFCASHRYRTAESYEQYFGPGTRLTVT.

V gene TRBV2 combines with J gene TRBJ2-1; TRBD2 aligns across 11 bases. V dropped 6 bases and J dropped 6; count of bases not matched to a gene: 7. Germline V gene lookup returns CDR1 SNHLY and CDR2 FYNNEI. The CDR3 has 15 residues. CDR3 residues: CASRAGTSGGNEQFF. As DNA, the CDR3 is TGTGCCAGCAGAGCGGGGACTAGCGGAGGCAATGAGCAGTTCTTC.

This sequence joins TRBV28 and TRBJ1-2; D is unresolved. The CDR3 extends over 15 amino acids. Germline lookup yields CDR1 MDHEN and CDR2 SYDVKM. Trimming left V 2 bases short and J 5 bases short, with 15 bases between. Here the CDR3 DNA reads TGTGCCAGCAGTTTAGTGGTTGGACTCGGGTATGGCTACACCTTC. Protein: CASSLVVGLGYGYTF.

The rearrangement links TRBV25-1 to TRBJ2-1, with 8 bases aligning to TRBD2. With V trimmed by 5 bases and J by 9 bases, 9 bases remained unmatched. Germline lookup yields CDR1 MGHDK and CDR2 SYGVNS. CDR3 size: 14 residues. As DNA, the CDR3 is TGTGCCAGCAGTAAAGCGGGAGAATTTGGTGAGCAGTTCTTC. It is translated as CASSKAGEFGEQFF.

The chain is built from TRBV2 and TRBJ2-7; possible D gene TRBD2, 6 bases. The CDR3 has 13 residues. V was cut by 11 bases and J by 3 bases, with 17 bases left in between. In germline, CDR1 is SNHLY, CDR2 FYNNEI. The CDR3 region has the DNA TGTGCCGCGGGGCTCGGGGCGGTCTACGAGCAGTACTTC. The encoded protein is CAAGLGAVYEQYF. Complete variable domain (other parts from reference TRBV2 and TRBJ2-7): EPEVTQTPSHQVTQMGQEVILRCVPISNHLYFYWYRQILGQKVEFLVSFYNNEISEKSEIFDDQFSVERPDGSNFTLKIRSTKLEDSAMYFCAAGLGAVYEQYFGPGTRLTVT.

This chain links TRBV5-1 with TRBJ2-7; the match to TRBD1 covers 8 bases. The junction had 7 bases not matched to a gene; V was cut back by 4 bases and J by 1 base. The germline gives CDR1 SGHRS, CDR2 YFSETQ. This CDR3 comprises 15 residues. For the CDR3, the DNA is TGCGCCAGCAGCAAAGGACAGGGTGGGTCCTACGAGCAGTACTTC. Translation gives CASSKGQGGSYEQYF.

The V and J genes are TRBV7-2 and TRBJ2-3, with no clear D. Germline V gene data show CDR1 as SGHTA and CDR2 as FQGNSA. The CDR3 length is 14 residues. Trimming removed 5 bases at V and 4 bases at J, with 13 bases between. DNA for the CDR3: TGTGCCAGCAGCCCCCAACCCGCCGCAGATACGCAGTATTTT. As protein: CASSPQPAADTQYF.

This chain connects TRBV7-6 to TRBJ2-7; 12 bases match TRBD2. J gave up 7 bases and V 5 bases, and 15 bases lay outside the gene matches. CDR3 length equals 17 residues. Germline CDR1 is SGHVS and CDR2 is FNYEAQ. The CDR3 sequence: CASSPARLAGDPGEQYF. Here the CDR3 DNA reads TGTGCCAGCAGCCCCGCCCGACTAGCGGGGGACCCAGGAGAGCAGTACTTC.

About this clone itself: This same CDR3 is encoded by further DNA sequences in the sample. V is TRBV6-1 and J is TRBJ1-2, with 7 bases matching TRBD1. CDR3 size: 12 residues. V trimming: 6 bases; J trimming: 2 bases; junction bases outside the gene matches: 0. From germline, CDR1 is MNHNS and CDR2 SASEGT. The CDR3: CASRQGNYGYTF. The CDR3 bases are TGTGCCAGCAGACAGGGGAACTATGGCTACACCTTC.

The CDR3 loop reads CASSPRPRGAEKLFF. The CDR3 DNA sequence: TGTGCCAGCAGTCCACGGCCCCGTGGGGCTGAAAAACTGTTTTTT. This chain connects TRBV6-1 to TRBJ1-4, with D possibly TRBD1 on 5 matching bases. Trimming stripped 5 bases from V and 7 bases from J, with 17 bases between. CDR3 length: 15 residues. Germline CDR1 and CDR2: MNHNS and SASEGT.

V gene TRBV27 combines with J gene TRBJ2-1; 9 nucleotides align to TRBD2. Trimming cost V 0 bases and J 5 bases; bases outside gene matches: 2. This CDR3 region has 15 residues. CDR1 MNHEY and CDR2 SMNVEV come from the germline V gene (reference sequence). CDR3 sequence reads: CASSLSRGGDNEQFF. The DNA for the CDR3 is TGTGCCAGCAGTTTATCCCGCGGGGGGGACAATGAGCAGTTCTTC.

V gene TRBV27 combines with J gene TRBJ1-6; TRBD1 matches 9 bases. V trimming: 6 bases; J trimming: 8 bases; junction bases outside the gene matches: 5. Germline lookup yields CDR1 MNHEY and CDR2 SMNVEV (reference sequence). The CDR3 contains 14 residues. DNA for the CDR3: TGTGCCAGCAGGGAGGACAGGGGTTATTCACCCCTCCACTTT. This translates into CASREDRGYSPLHF.

V is TRBV7-3 and J is TRBJ2-7; the D gene could be TRBD1 or TRBD2 (5 bases each). The CDR3 has 14 residues. The germline V gene has CDR1 SGHTA and CDR2 FQGTGA. Trimming took off 8 bases at V and 2 bases at J, with 16 bases between the two ends. The CDR3 DNA is TGTGCCAGCCTCGGACGGGACGCTGCCTACGAGCAGTACTTC. As protein: CASLGRDAAYEQYF.

V usage is TRBV7-2 and J usage is TRBJ2-7; D is uncertain. The germline gives CDR1 SGHTA, CDR2 FQGNSA. CDR3 size: 14 residues. Deletions cut 1 base from V and 0 bases from J, with 7 bases between. Written as DNA, the CDR3 is TGTGCCAGCAGCTTAGAGGCAGCCTCCTACGAGCAGTACTTC. Translation gives CASSLEAASYEQYF. The entire variable domain, with the rest obtained from reference TRBV7-2 and TRBJ2-7, is as follows: GAGVSQSPSNKVTEKGKDVELRCDPISGHTALYWYRQSLGQGLEFLIYFQGNSAPDKSGLPSDRFSAERTGGSVSTLTIQRTQQEDSAVYLCASSLEAASYEQYFGPGTRLTVT.

The genes are TRBV7-6 and TRBJ2-5; D is undetermined. V was shortened by 5 bases and J by 4 bases, with 8 bases between the two germline ends. In germline, CDR1 is SGHVS, CDR2 FNYEAQ. This CDR3 spans 12 amino acids. CDR3 in DNA: TGTGCCAGCAGCCCTTATTTAGAGACCCAGTACTTC. The encoded protein is CASSPYLETQYF.

The rearrangement joins TRBV7-8 to TRBJ2-1, with D tentatively TRBD2 (6 bases). V shed 7 bases and J shed 0 bases, with 16 bases lying between them. The CDR3 spans 16 residues. CDR1 and CDR2 from the germline V gene are SGHVS and FQNEAQ. The CDR3 loop reads CASTAVSGSSYNEQFF. As DNA, the CDR3 is TGTGCCAGCACCGCCGTATCCGGGAGCTCCTACAATGAGCAGTTCTTC. Drawing the rest from reference TRBV7-8 and TRBJ2-1, the complete variable domain is GAGVSQSPRYKVAKRGQDVALRCDPISGHVSLFWYQQALGQGPEFLTYFQNEAQLDKSGLPSDRFFAERPEGSVSTLKIQRTQQEDSAVYLCASTAVSGSSYNEQFFGPGTRLTVL.